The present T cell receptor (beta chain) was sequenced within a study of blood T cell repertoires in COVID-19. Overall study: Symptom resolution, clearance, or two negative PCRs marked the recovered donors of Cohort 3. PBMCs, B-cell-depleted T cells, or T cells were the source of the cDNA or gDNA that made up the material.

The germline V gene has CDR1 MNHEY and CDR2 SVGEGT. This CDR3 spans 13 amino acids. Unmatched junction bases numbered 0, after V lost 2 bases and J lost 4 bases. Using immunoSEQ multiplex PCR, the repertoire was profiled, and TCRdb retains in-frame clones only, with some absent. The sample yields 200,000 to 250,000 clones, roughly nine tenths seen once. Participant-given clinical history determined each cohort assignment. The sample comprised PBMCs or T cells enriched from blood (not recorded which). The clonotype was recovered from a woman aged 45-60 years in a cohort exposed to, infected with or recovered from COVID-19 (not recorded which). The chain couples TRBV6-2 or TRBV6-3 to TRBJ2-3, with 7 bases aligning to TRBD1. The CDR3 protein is CASSYRGPDTQYF. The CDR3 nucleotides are TGTGCCAGCAGTTACAGGGGGCCAGATACGCAGTATTTT.